These 30 T cell receptor beta chains were sequenced from one sample in a study of T cell responses to AZD1222 COVID-19 vaccine (dated by TCRdb to about 2021). The protocol used for the library was the immunoSEQ multiplex PCR assay. TCRdb took this table from immuneACCESS and kept in-frame rearrangements with V and J called. Such tables lack part of the clones; where checked against another copy, unresolved V genes explain under half of the gap, and the rest is unexplained. The sample table shows 100,000 to 150,000 clones, and 88% are seen once. Clones ranked in the top ten supply around a sixth of the sample. The time point tag for this specimen amounts to: baseline before first vaccination. Taken with the paper, the label for treatment or condition translates to: meningococcal conjugate vaccine given as trial control. The specimen comprised peripheral blood, sampled on day 0 of MenACWY control vaccination. The receptors were gathered from an adult in good health.

The V call is TRBV30, the J call TRBJ1-3; possible D gene TRBD1, 5 bases. This CDR3 spans 15 amino acids. Germline values: CDR1 GTSNPN, CDR2 SVGIG (reference sequence). V was trimmed by 0 bases and J by 2 bases, leaving 11 bases between them. The CDR3 is CAWSVWDRPGNTIYF. The CDR3 nucleotides are TGTGCCTGGAGTGTTTGGGACCGACCTGGAAACACCATATATTTT.

J is TRBJ2-3 and V is TRBV19, with unresolved D. The V and J ends lost 0 bases and 8 bases respectively, with 9 bases between them. Germline V lookup: CDR1 LNHDA, CDR2 SQIVND (reference sequence). This CDR3 spans 13 amino acids. The CDR3 reads CASSIDGQATQYF. DNA of the CDR3: TGTGCCAGTAGTATAGATGGCCAGGCTACGCAGTATTTT.

The chain recombines TRBV5-1 with TRBJ2-3; the match to TRBD2 covers 12 bases. V lost 7 bases, J lost 2 bases, and 8 bases stayed unmatched. Germline loops: CDR1 SGHRS, CDR2 YFSETQ. This CDR3 is 16 amino acids long. Here the CDR3 DNA reads TGCGCCAGCTTACTAGCGGGAGGCTTCCCCACAGATACGCAGTATTTT. It encodes CASLLAGGFPTDTQYF.

The chain uses TRBV5-1 and TRBJ2-7, with 11 bases identical to TRBD1. Losses at the gene ends were 3 bases for V and 3 bases for J; bases not matched to a gene: 2. There are 14 residues in the CDR3. CDR1 is SGHRS and CDR2 is YFSETQ in the germline V gene. CDR3 sequence reads: CASSSGTGGYEQYF. Written as DNA, the CDR3 is TGCGCCAGCAGCTCCGGGACAGGGGGCTACGAGCAGTACTTC.

The chain uses TRBV11-2 and TRBJ2-3, with D tentatively TRBD1 (5 bases). Deletions cut 0 bases from V and 5 bases from J, with 12 bases between. CDR3 length: 15 amino acids. CDR1 and CDR2 from the germline V gene are SGHAT and FQNNGV. This CDR3 reads CASSLERLGRDTQYF. CDR3 nucleotide sequence: TGTGCCAGCAGCTTAGAACGATTGGGGCGAGATACGCAGTATTTT.

The rearrangement joins TRBV12-3 or TRBV12-4 to TRBJ1-1; TRBD1 aligns across 7 bases. The V segment lost 6 bases and the J segment 7 bases; nucleotides outside the gene matches: 8. The CDR3 totals 13 residues. The CDR3 bases are TGTGCCAGCAGCGGACAGGCTACGAGTGAAGCTTTCTTT. It is translated as CASSGQATSEAFF.

This chain links TRBV7-9 with TRBJ2-5; D is possibly TRBD2 (7 bases). The length of the CDR3 is 14 residues. The V and J ends lost 5 bases and 2 bases respectively, with 12 bases between them. CDR1 is SEHNR, CDR2 FQNEAQ, per germline (reference sequence). CDR3 sequence reads: CASSRGAEQETQYF. The DNA for the CDR3 is TGTGCCAGCAGCCGGGGGGCCGAACAAGAGACCCAGTACTTC.

The rearrangement links TRBV18 to TRBJ2-7, with 12 nucleotides matching TRBD1. Germline V CDR1 and CDR2: KGHSH, LQKENI. With V trimmed by 1 base and J by 4 bases, 2 bases remained unmatched. This CDR3 region has 15 residues. In DNA, the CDR3 is TGTGCCAGCTCACCACAGGGACAGGGGGCTTACGAGCAGTACTTC. Residues: CASSPQGQGAYEQYF.

The chain uses TRBV5-1 and TRBJ2-3; 16 bases match TRBD2. The germline gives CDR1 SGHRS, CDR2 YFSETQ. This CDR3 has 16 residues. The ends lost 4 bases at V and 8 bases at J; junction bases unmatched: 7. CDR3 sequence: CASSPGLAGGPSTQYF. CDR3 in DNA: TGCGCCAGCAGCCCGGGACTAGCGGGAGGGCCGTCTACGCAGTATTTT. The complete variable domain, with remaining parts taken from reference TRBV5-1 and TRBJ2-3, reads KAGVTQTPRYLIKTRGQQVTLSCSPISGHRSVSWYQQTPGQGLQFLFEYFSETQRNKGNFPGRFSGRQFSNSRSEMNVSTLELGDSALYLCASSPGLAGGPSTQYFGPGTRLTVL.

The J gene is TRBJ2-2, the V gene TRBV9; D gene uncertain. With 0 bases removed from V and 4 bases from J, the gap between germline ends came to 7 bases. CDR1 and CDR2 (germline): SGDLS, YYNGEE. The CDR3 spans 14 residues. The CDR3 DNA follows: TGTGCCAGCAGCGTAGGAGCGATCACCGGGGAGCTGTTTTTT. Amino acids: CASSVGAITGELFF.

This clone was recorded once. The chain joins TRBV13 to TRBJ2-3; 10 nucleotides align to TRBD2. Germline V gene data show CDR1 as PRHDT and CDR2 as FYEKMQ (reference sequence). The ends lost 3 bases at V and 2 bases at J; junction bases unmatched: 2. The CDR3 spans 15 residues. CDR3 sequence: CASSFGLADTDTQYF. The DNA for the CDR3 is TGTGCCAGCAGCTTCGGACTAGCGGACACAGATACGCAGTATTTT.

V usage is TRBV5-1 and J usage is TRBJ1-5; D is possibly TRBD1 (6 bases). Germline lookup yields CDR1 SGHRS and CDR2 YFSETQ. The CDR3 covers 14 residues. The V end was cut by 0 bases, the J end by 4 bases, with 8 bases between. The CDR3 is CASSLGGPNQPQHF. The CDR3 nucleotides read TGCGCCAGCAGCTTGGGGGGGCCGAATCAGCCCCAGCATTTT.

The chain is built from TRBV11-2 and TRBJ1-6; D uncertain. The CDR3 is 14 residues long. Germline CDR1 SGHAT, CDR2 FQNNGV. Trimming shortened V by 5 bases and J by 9 bases, and 14 bases separated the two germline ends. CDR3 sequence reads: CASSLAGVLSPLHF. The CDR3 DNA follows: TGTGCCAGCAGCCTTGCGGGCGTCCTTTCACCCCTCCACTTT.

V gene TRBV2 combines with J gene TRBJ2-7; 8 bases align to TRBD2. There are 15 residues in the CDR3. Losses at the gene ends were 4 bases for V and 2 bases for J; bases not matched to a gene: 7. Looked up from germline, CDR1 is SNHLY and CDR2 is FYNNEI. The CDR3 loop reads CASSGPGLGAYEQYF. CDR3 in DNA: TGTGCCAGCAGTGGACCGGGACTAGGAGCCTACGAGCAGTACTTC.

This rearrangement joins TRBV6-1 to TRBJ1-2; 7 bases fit TRBD1. Trimming took 5 bases from V and 7 from J; bases not matched to a gene: 7. This CDR3 region has 13 residues. CDR1 and CDR2 (germline): MNHNS, SASEGT. The CDR3 sequence is CASSSRTGFGYTF. As DNA, the CDR3 is TGTGCCAGCAGTTCCCGGACAGGTTTTGGCTACACCTTC.

The V gene is TRBV12-3 or TRBV12-4, the J gene TRBJ2-4; D is perhaps TRBD1 (6 bases). The CDR3 runs to 12 residues. V dropped 4 bases and J dropped 6 bases, with 7 bases sitting between them. CDR3 amino acids: CASSSQGNIQYF. CDR3 sequence (DNA): TGTGCCAGCAGTTCACAGGGAAACATTCAGTACTTC.

CDR3 bases: TGTGCCAGCTCACCGAGGGCAGGATCCTACGAGCAGTACTTC. As protein: CASSPRAGSYEQYF. The chain is built from TRBV18 and TRBJ2-7, with D maybe TRBD2 (5 bases). CDR1 is KGHSH and CDR2 is LQKENI in the germline V gene. This CDR3 contains 14 residues. The V end lost 3 bases, the J end lost 1 base, and 10 bases lay between the germline ends.

V usage is TRBV5-6 and J usage is TRBJ2-7; D may be TRBD1 (6 bases). Per the germline V gene, CDR1 is SGHDT and CDR2 is YYEEEE. Trimming left V 0 bases short and J 2 bases short, with 15 bases between. The CDR3 spans 16 residues. Written as DNA, the CDR3 is TGTGCCAGCAGCTTGGTGGTGGCAGGGGTACCCTACGAGCAGTACTTC. Translated, it gives CASSLVVAGVPYEQYF.

Only a few counts were recorded for this clone. This chain joins TRBV15 and TRBJ2-1, with D perhaps TRBD2 (6 bases). The V gene's germline CDR1 is LNHNV and CDR2 YYDKDF (reference sequence). The CDR3 runs to 15 residues. V gave up 3 bases and J gave up 6 bases, with 15 bases separating them. CDR3 nucleotide sequence: TGTGCCACCAGCAGCCCCAACCCCGGGAGCAATGAGCAGTTCTTC. Its protein product is CATSSPNPGSNEQFF.

This chain connects TRBV6-5 to TRBJ2-7; no clear D. CDR1 is MNHEY and CDR2 is SVGAGI in the germline V gene. This CDR3 spans 15 amino acids. V lost 2 bases and J 0 bases, leaving 11 bases between the germline ends. CDR3 DNA: TGTGCCAGCAGTTACGTCCGGGCAGCCTCCTACGAGCAGTACTTC. It encodes CASSYVRAASYEQYF.

Only a few counts were recorded for this clone. The chain links TRBV29-1 to TRBJ2-2, with 11 bases that match TRBD2. Germline CDR1 SQVTM, CDR2 ANQGSEA. The ends lost 6 bases at V and 5 bases at J; junction bases unmatched: 2. This CDR3 is built from 13 residues. CDR3 DNA sequence: TGCAGCGTGAGGACTAGCGGGACCGGGGAGCTGTTTTTT. Protein: CSVRTSGTGELFF.

The chain carries TRBV10-3 and TRBJ1-2, with TRBD1 identical over 8 bases. The CDR3 covers 16 residues. The germline V gene encodes CDR1 ENHRY and CDR2 SYGVKD. V was clipped by 0 bases and J by 6 bases; unmatched bases: 9. As DNA, the CDR3 is TGTGCCATCAGTGAGTCGAGGCAGGGGGCGCCTGATGGCTACACCTTC. Its protein is CAISESRQGAPDGYTF.

The chain has TRBV25-1 and TRBJ2-1; the D is unclear. The CDR3 has 11 residues. With 5 bases removed from V and 7 bases from J, the gap between germline ends came to 6 bases. Per germline, CDR1 MGHDK and CDR2 SYGVNS. In DNA form, the CDR3 reads TGTGCCAGCAGTCACGCGAATGAGCAGTTCTTC. Translation gives CASSHANEQFF.

This clone has just one count. The genes are TRBV30 and TRBJ2-3, with D tentatively TRBD2 (6 bases). This CDR3 spans 15 amino acids. Trimming took off 2 bases at V and 0 bases at J, with 12 bases between the two ends. The germline CDR1 and CDR2 sequences are GTSNPN and SVGIG (reference sequence). DNA for the CDR3: TGTGCCTGGAGTCTTGGAGGGAGTAGCACAGATACGCAGTATTTT. Protein: CAWSLGGSSTDTQYF.

This rearrangement joins TRBV29-1 to TRBJ1-2; D remains ambiguous. V lost 1 base, J lost 6 bases, and 6 bases lay in between. This CDR3 contains 11 residues. Germline-derived CDR1 and CDR2 are SQVTM and ANQGSEA. In nucleotides, the CDR3 is TGCAGCGTTGAAGTTTTTGATGGCTACACCTTC. Its translation: CSVEVFDGYTF.

The chain carries TRBV4-1 and TRBJ2-7; D is uncertain. This CDR3 region has 13 residues. From germline, CDR1 is MGHRA and CDR2 YSYEKL. V dropped 6 bases and J dropped 5 bases, with 14 bases sitting between them. The CDR3 DNA follows: TGCGCCAGCAGGGGCCGGGTGAACCACGAGCAGTACTTC. Its protein product is CASRGRVNHEQYF.

J is TRBJ2-1 and V is TRBV14; D is uncertain. Trimming stripped 4 bases from V and 0 bases from J, with 7 bases between. Germline V gives CDR1 SGHDN, CDR2 FVKESK. This CDR3 contains 14 residues. The CDR3 sequence: CASSRVNSYNEQFF. The CDR3 nucleotides are TGTGCCAGCAGCCGGGTCAACTCCTACAATGAGCAGTTCTTC.

The chain is built from TRBV19 and TRBJ1-4; D is undetermined. The CDR3 has 14 amino acids. Trimming stripped 3 bases from V and 3 bases from J, with 8 bases between. CDR1 and CDR2 from the germline V gene are LNHDA and SQIVND (reference sequence). The CDR3: CASSIAPSNEKLFF. The DNA of the CDR3 is TGTGCCAGTAGTATTGCGCCTTCTAATGAAAAACTGTTTTTT.

The chain uses TRBV2 and TRBJ2-7; the D call may be TRBD1 or TRBD2 (5 bases each). V gave up 11 bases and J gave up 7 bases, with 21 bases separating them. Germline V CDR1 and CDR2: SNHLY, FYNNEI. This CDR3 has 13 amino acids. The CDR3 DNA reads as TGTGCCGGACAACATTCAGGGAGAGGGGAGCAGTACTTC. This gives the protein CAGQHSGRGEQYF.

The chain recombines TRBV6-5 with TRBJ2-1, with 10 bases matching TRBD2. The CDR3 contains 15 residues. J was trimmed by 7 bases and V by 4 bases; bases with no gene match: 7. From germline, CDR1 is MNHEY and CDR2 SVGAGI. DNA for the CDR3: TGTGCCAGCAGTTCCGGGGGACTAGCGACGAATGAGCAGTTCTTC. Its protein is CASSSGGLATNEQFF.